This T cell receptor (beta chain) derives from a study of tumor-infiltrating lymphocytes in primary liver carcinoma. Background on the study: The patients, men and women alike, were aged 30 to 69 years. General study points: Without sorting, CD4+ versus CD8+ T cell repertoires were not compared.

The CDR3 sequence is 16 residues long. The germline gives CDR1 SGHAT, CDR2 FQNNGV. Making TCR beta cDNA involved approximately 0.5 ug total RNA and a constant-region primer. Employing slightly modified ARM-PCR, three nested multiplex PCR rounds were run, and these gave rise to the TCR beta libraries. A C-beta reverse primer and TRBV1-TRBV30 forward primers served in each of the first two PCR rounds, at ten to eleven cycles apiece. In TCRdb, the multiplex PCR reads were re-called with MiXCR into one record per CDR3 protein. The sample holds roughly 330,000 distinct CDR3 sequences, approximately 65% seen once. Germline DNA was extracted alongside blood RNA, which was obtained from unsorted whole blood. Preoperatively, four milliliters of peripheral blood were collected. Concerning this clonotype itself: What it binds is unknown. At one end, the junction sequence differs from germline, possibly due to a read error.

V usage is TRBV11-2 and J usage is TRBJ1-5; 9 bases align to TRBD1. The source is a man in his forties or fifties with primary liver carcinoma and hepatitis B virus infection. Material for sequencing was peripheral blood. CDR3 DNA: TGTGCCAACAGCTTAAGGACAGGGGAAAGCAATCAGCCCCAGCATTTT. This encodes CANSLRTGESNQPQHF.